The 11 T cell receptor beta chains reported below all come from one sample, sequenced in a study of T cell changes during pregnancy in multiple sclerosis. This table comes from immunoSEQ multiplex PCR, and its TCRdb copy is limited to in-frame clones, with some not included. Of 60,000 or so clones listed, over 90% are singletons. Sequences were derived from peripheral blood, sampled in the first trimester of pregnancy. Receptors originate from a female donor with multiple sclerosis, enrolled in a pregnancy study.

The chain is built from TRBV5-4 and TRBJ1-6, with D tentatively TRBD1 (6 bases). The ends were cut back, 0 bases at V and 6 bases at J, with 19 bases in the middle. The CDR3 is 18 amino acids. Germline CDR1 SGHNT, CDR2 YYREEE (reference sequence). CDR3 protein: CASSLVGGGAGFNSPLHF. The CDR3 DNA sequence: TGTGCCAGCAGCTTGGTTGGTGGGGGGGCTGGATTTAATTCACCCCTCCACTTT.

The chain uses TRBV29-1 and TRBJ1-2, with D uncertain. Germline CDR1 SQVTM, CDR2 ANQGSEA. With 3 bases removed from V and 0 bases from J, the gap between germline ends came to 8 bases. The CDR3 is 13 amino acids. In DNA form, the CDR3 reads TGCAGCGTTGAGAGCACTGCTAACTATGGCTACACCTTC. This encodes CSVESTANYGYTF.

This chain connects TRBV7-6 to TRBJ2-3, with D possibly matching TRBD1 (5 bases). V was trimmed by 3 bases and J by 5 bases, leaving 15 bases between them. This CDR3 is 15 amino acids long. The germline gives CDR1 SGHVS, CDR2 FNYEAQ. In DNA, the CDR3 is TGTGCCAGCAGCTTTGACCCCAGGGCGGTAGATACGCAGTATTTT. It yields the protein CASSFDPRAVDTQYF. Full variable domain (outside the CDR3, taken from reference TRBV7-6 and TRBJ2-3): GAGVSQSPRYKVTKRGQDVALRCDPISGHVSLYWYRQALGQGPEFLTYFNYEAQQDKSGLPNDRFSAERPEGSISTLTIQRTEQRDSAMYRCASSFDPRAVDTQYFGPGTRLTVL.

By proportion, this clone is medium-sized. V gene TRBV5-4 combines with J gene TRBJ1-1; D is undetermined. Trimming pared 0 bases from V and 0 bases from J, leaving 9 bases between. CDR1 is SGHNT, CDR2 YYREEE, per germline (reference sequence). CDR3 length equals 15 residues. The CDR3 reads CASSLEVSLNTEAFF. Here the CDR3 DNA reads TGTGCCAGCAGCTTGGAAGTGAGCCTGAACACTGAAGCTTTCTTT.

The rearrangement links TRBV27 to TRBJ2-1; 12 positions agree with TRBD1. The CDR3 is made up of 18 amino acids. CDR1 and CDR2 from the germline V gene are MNHEY and SMNVEV (reference sequence). V was pared by 6 bases and J by 2 bases, with 11 bases of the junction left unmatched. This chain's CDR3 is CASRKPGQGAGAYNEQFF. For the CDR3, the DNA is TGTGCCAGCAGAAAACCGGGACAGGGGGCAGGGGCCTACAATGAGCAGTTCTTC.

This clone was found a few times. The chain recombines TRBV6-5 with TRBJ2-2; tentatively, D is TRBD1 (5 bases). Trimming removed 10 bases at V and 0 bases at J, with 9 bases between. Germline CDR1 and CDR2: MNHEY and SVGAGI. This CDR3 has 13 amino acids. This CDR3 is CATADTNTGELFF. The CDR3, as DNA: TGTGCCACCGCGGACACGAACACCGGGGAGCTGTTTTTT.

V is TRBV4-3 and J is TRBJ2-1; D is unclear. CDR1 and CDR2 from the germline V gene are LGHNA and YSLEER. V lost 0 bases to trimming and J lost 10 bases, with 10 bases between them. This CDR3 region has 13 residues. CDR3 bases: TGCGCCAGCAGCCAAGATTCAGGCGAGGAGCAGTTCTTC. It specifies CASSQDSGEEQFF.

This clone was observed a handful of times. The chain has TRBV19 and TRBJ1-1; 7 nucleotides line up with TRBD1. This CDR3 region has 16 residues. V lost 3 bases to trimming and J lost 0 bases; unmatched junction nucleotides: 7. Looked up from germline, CDR1 is LNHDA and CDR2 is SQIVND (reference sequence). This chain's CDR3 is CASSIRTGNLNTEAFF. The CDR3 DNA reads TGTGCCAGTAGTATTCGGACAGGAAACCTGAACACTGAAGCTTTCTTT.

The rearrangement links TRBV11-1 to TRBJ2-2; 8 bases are a match to TRBD1. Germline CDR1 and CDR2: SGHAT and FQDESV (reference sequence). This CDR3 contains 15 residues. V lost 3 bases, J lost 3 bases, and 3 bases stayed unmatched. The CDR3 nucleotides read TGTGCCAGCAGCTTGCAGACAGGGGACACCGGGGAGCTGTTTTTT. It yields the protein CASSLQTGDTGELFF. Full variable domain (outside the CDR3, taken from reference TRBV11-1 and TRBJ2-2): EAEVAQSPRYKITEKSQAVAFWCDPISGHATLYWYRQILGQGPELLVQFQDESVVDDSQLPKDRFSAERLKGVDSTLKIQPAELGDSAMYLCASSLQTGDTGELFFGEGSRLTVL.

The chain joins TRBV10-3 to TRBJ1-4; D remains unclear. This CDR3 region has 14 residues. V was trimmed by 3 bases and J by 8 bases, leaving 13 bases between them. The V gene's germline CDR1 is ENHRY and CDR2 SYGVKD. The CDR3 sequence is CAISELGGNEKLFF. The CDR3 DNA reads TGTGCCATCAGTGAATTAGGAGGGAACGAAAAACTGTTTTTT.

J is TRBJ2-3 and V is TRBV4-2; TRBD2 might be the D (6 bases). CDR1 and CDR2 from the germline V gene are LGHNA and YNFKEQ. Deletions cut 4 bases from V and 0 bases from J, with 14 bases between. The CDR3 has 16 residues. As DNA, the CDR3 is TGTGCCAGCAGCCGTGAGATAAGCGGGAGCACAGATACGCAGTATTTT. Translated, it gives CASSREISGSTDTQYF.